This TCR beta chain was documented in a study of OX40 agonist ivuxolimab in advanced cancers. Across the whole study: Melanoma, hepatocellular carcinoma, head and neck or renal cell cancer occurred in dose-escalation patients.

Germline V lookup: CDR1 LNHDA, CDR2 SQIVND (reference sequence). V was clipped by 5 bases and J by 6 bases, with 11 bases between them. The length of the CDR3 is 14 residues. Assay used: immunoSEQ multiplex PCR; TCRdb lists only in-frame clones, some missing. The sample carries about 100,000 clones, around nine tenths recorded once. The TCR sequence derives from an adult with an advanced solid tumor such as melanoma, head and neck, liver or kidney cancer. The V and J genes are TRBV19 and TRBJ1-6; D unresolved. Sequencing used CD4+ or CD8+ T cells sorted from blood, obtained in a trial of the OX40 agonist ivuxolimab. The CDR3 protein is CASSVGRINSPLHF. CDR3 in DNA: TGTGCCAGTAGTGTTGGACGGATTAATTCACCCCTCCACTTT.